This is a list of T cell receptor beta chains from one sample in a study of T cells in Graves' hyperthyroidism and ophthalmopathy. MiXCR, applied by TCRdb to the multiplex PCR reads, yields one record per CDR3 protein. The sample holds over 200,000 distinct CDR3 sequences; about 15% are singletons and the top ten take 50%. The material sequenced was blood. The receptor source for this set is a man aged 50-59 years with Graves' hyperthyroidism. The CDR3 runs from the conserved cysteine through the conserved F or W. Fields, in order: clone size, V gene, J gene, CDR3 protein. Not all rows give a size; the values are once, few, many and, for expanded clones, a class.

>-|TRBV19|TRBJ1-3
CASSTQSGNTIYF
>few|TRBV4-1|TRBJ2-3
CASSHPKLDTQYF
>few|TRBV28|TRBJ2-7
CASSLMRTSGRYEQYF
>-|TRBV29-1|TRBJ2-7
CSVEVGLAGSSYEQYF
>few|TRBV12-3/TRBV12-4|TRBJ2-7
CASGPRIYEQYF
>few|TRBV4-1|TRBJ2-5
CASSQPTGKTRETQYF
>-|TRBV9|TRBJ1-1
CASSTNRINTEAFF
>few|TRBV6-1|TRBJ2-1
CASSPTSGTGNEQFF
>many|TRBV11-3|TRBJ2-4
CASSLGRANIQYF
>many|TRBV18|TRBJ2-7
CASSPSGQGPYEQYF
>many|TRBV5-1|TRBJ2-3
CASSPLQGSDTQYF
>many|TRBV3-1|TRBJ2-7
CASSQVPGEQYF
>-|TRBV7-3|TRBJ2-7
CASSRGGGDDEQYF
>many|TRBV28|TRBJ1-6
CASSTLTQGINSPLHF
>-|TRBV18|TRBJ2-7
CASSPPSGSSGEQYF
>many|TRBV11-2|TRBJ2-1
CASSRGQAGEQFF
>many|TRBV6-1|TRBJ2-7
CASRLLDGSYEQYF
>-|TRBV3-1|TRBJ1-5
CASSSQGAGADQPQHF
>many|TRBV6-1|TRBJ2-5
CASSEDHQETQYF
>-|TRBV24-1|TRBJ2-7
CATSEAGTGVHEQYF
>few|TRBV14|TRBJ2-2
CASSPNPGELFF
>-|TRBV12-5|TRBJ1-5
CASGPDGEGNQPQHF
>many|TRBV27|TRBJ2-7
CASSPLRDYEQYF
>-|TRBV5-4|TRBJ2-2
CASSLPYGTGELFF
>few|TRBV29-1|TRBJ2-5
CSVLGTEETQYF
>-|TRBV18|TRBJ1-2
CASSPGFTINYGYTF
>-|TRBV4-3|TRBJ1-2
CASSQSDSRANYGYTF
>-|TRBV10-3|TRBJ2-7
CAITPSLAGVDEQYF
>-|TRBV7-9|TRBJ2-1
CASSPTSAHEQFF
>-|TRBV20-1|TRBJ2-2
CSAKQGANTGELFF
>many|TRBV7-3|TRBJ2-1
CASSTGLAGGEEQFF
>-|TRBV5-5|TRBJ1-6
CASSLTGLNSPLHF
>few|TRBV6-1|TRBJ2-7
CASSYSRGIDEQYF
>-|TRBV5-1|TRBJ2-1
CASSYDRGEQFF
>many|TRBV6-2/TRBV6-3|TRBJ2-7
CASSSPRQGEYEQYF
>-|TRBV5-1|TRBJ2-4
CASSLARQGDIQYF
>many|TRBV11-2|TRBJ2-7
CASTVRGKTGSEQYF
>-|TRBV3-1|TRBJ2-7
CASSQGTFSYEQYF
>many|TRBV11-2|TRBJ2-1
CASSPRQGSGEQFF
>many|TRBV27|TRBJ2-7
CASSVGQGIGEQYF
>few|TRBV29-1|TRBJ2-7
CSGRTGTRNEQYF
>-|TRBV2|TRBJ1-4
CASSGQGSTNEKLFF
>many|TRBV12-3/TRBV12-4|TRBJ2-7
CASSLKGWLAATHEQYF
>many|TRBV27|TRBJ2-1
CASSATDRGGVDEQFF
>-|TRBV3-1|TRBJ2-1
CASSRLLSNEQFF